These 21 T cell receptor beta chains were all obtained from the same sample, sequenced in a study of response to subunit inactivated influenza vaccine. TCRdb passed the RT-PCR reads through MiXCR, listing each CDR3 protein once. The sample contains 400,000 to 650,000 distinct CDR3 sequences, approximately 7.8% of which appear only once. Material: PBMCs from blood, obtained roughly 24 months after vaccination. Receptor source: a man aged 45 to 75 who received an inactivated influenza vaccine.

This clonotype was found many times. The rearrangement uses TRBV7-3 and TRBJ2-1, with D possibly matching TRBD2 (6 bases). The CDR3 is 14 amino acids. Deletions cut 5 bases from V and 4 bases from J, with 12 bases between. CDR1 and CDR2 (germline): SGHTA, FQGTGA. CDR3 in DNA: TGTGCCAGCAGCCCGGGAGCGACGTACAATGAGCAGTTCTTC. It translates to CASSPGATYNEQFF.

This clonotype was seen repeatedly, ten times or more. This rearrangement joins TRBV4-1 to TRBJ2-2, with unresolved D. The CDR3 runs 12 residues. Trimming stripped 1 base from V and 7 bases from J, with 4 bases between. The germline CDR1 and CDR2 sequences are MGHRA and YSYEKL. DNA for the CDR3: TGCGCCAGCAGCCAAGTTCACGGGGAGCTGTTTTTT. This translates into CASSQVHGELFF.

Only a few counts were recorded for this clonotype. The chain is built from TRBV3-1 and TRBJ1-1, with D uncertain. Germline V gene lookup returns CDR1 LGHDT and CDR2 YNNKEL (reference sequence). V was pared by 0 bases and J by 0 bases, with 8 bases between. The CDR3 is 15 residues long. CDR3 coding DNA: TGTGCCAGCAGCCAAGACAGGAGCTTGAACACTGAAGCTTTCTTT. Translation gives CASSQDRSLNTEAFF.

The chain has TRBV5-1 and TRBJ1-3; D uncertain. This CDR3 has 14 residues. CDR1 is SGHRS, CDR2 YFSETQ, per germline. Trimming shortened V by 5 bases and J by 4 bases, and 13 bases separated the two germline ends. CDR3 amino acids: CASRAGSGGNTIYF. As DNA, the CDR3 is TGCGCCAGCAGGGCCGGGAGCGGCGGAAACACCATATATTTT.

The J gene is TRBJ1-1, the V gene TRBV20-1; weak D call: TRBD1 (6 bases). The CDR3 runs 14 residues. Germline CDR1 DFQATT, CDR2 SNEGSKA (reference sequence). Trimming removed 0 bases from V and 5 bases from J, with 13 bases in between. The CDR3 spells CSARDSRGGTEAFF. The CDR3 bases are TGCAGTGCTAGAGATAGCAGGGGAGGGACTGAAGCTTTCTTT.

This clonotype was observed a few times. This chain joins TRBV2 and TRBJ2-2, with D tentatively TRBD1 (6 bases). The germline CDR1 and CDR2 sequences are SNHLY and FYNNEI. Trimming cost V 6 bases and J 4 bases, with 15 bases left between them. The CDR3 runs 15 residues. In nucleotides, the CDR3 is TGTGCCAGCAGAGAGACAGGATTGTTCACCGGGGAGCTGTTTTTT. This sequence encodes CASRETGLFTGELFF.

The chain uses TRBV10-3 and TRBJ2-7, with 9 bases fitting TRBD2. The CDR3 has 18 residues. J gave up 2 bases and V 3 bases, and 14 bases lay outside the gene matches. CDR1 and CDR2 from the germline V gene are ENHRY and SYGVKD. The CDR3 loop is CAISEDSGSAPGPYEQYF. The CDR3 bases are TGTGCCATCAGTGAAGATAGCGGGAGCGCCCCTGGCCCCTACGAGCAGTACTTC.

The chain employs TRBV7-9 and TRBJ2-4; 7 nucleotides align to TRBD1. This CDR3 contains 14 residues. Losses at the gene ends were 5 bases for V and 1 base for J; bases not matched to a gene: 2. Germline V gives CDR1 SEHNR, CDR2 FQNEAQ (reference sequence). In nucleotides, the CDR3 is TGTGCCAGCAGCGCGACAGGGGCCAAAAACATTCAGTACTTC. Its translation is CASSATGAKNIQYF.

The V gene is TRBV5-6, the J gene TRBJ2-3; D perhaps matches TRBD1 (6 bases). Per the germline V gene, CDR1 is SGHDT and CDR2 is YYEEEE. The CDR3 sequence is 13 residues long. Trimming removed 4 bases from V and 6 bases from J, with 12 bases in between. The CDR3 sequence is CASSVRTGDTQYF. The CDR3 DNA is TGTGCCAGCAGCGTTCGAACAGGGGATACGCAGTATTTT.

The V call is TRBV4-2, the J call TRBJ2-1; 7 bases are shared with TRBD2. The V and J ends lost 6 bases and 5 bases, in that order; junction bases with no gene match: 1. The V gene's germline CDR1 is LGHNA and CDR2 YNFKEQ. The CDR3 loop spans 12 amino acids. CDR3: CASRTSHNEQFF. CDR3 in DNA: TGTGCCAGCAGGACTAGCCACAATGAGCAGTTCTTC.

This clonotype was counted many times. The chain carries TRBV29-1 and TRBJ1-2, with 9 nucleotides matching TRBD1. The CDR3 is 13 amino acids. Looked up from germline, CDR1 is SQVTM and CDR2 is ANQGSEA. V was pared by 4 bases and J by 2 bases, with 2 bases of the junction left unmatched. The CDR3, as DNA: TGCAGCGTTGTGGGACAGGGAAACTATGGCTACACCTTC. As protein: CSVVGQGNYGYTF.

This clonotype has only a few counts. CDR3 sequence (DNA): TGCAGCGTTGACCACAGCAACACCGGGGAGCTGTTTTTT. Encoded protein: CSVDHSNTGELFF. The rearrangement links TRBV29-1 to TRBJ2-2; D gene uncertain. This CDR3 spans 13 amino acids. Per germline, CDR1 SQVTM and CDR2 ANQGSEA. The V gene lost 3 bases and the J gene lost 2 bases, with 7 bases spanning the gap.

The rearrangement uses TRBV6-2 or TRBV6-3 and TRBJ1-3; a weak D match, TRBD1 (6 bases). This CDR3 spans 15 amino acids. Per germline, CDR1 MNHEY and CDR2 SVGEGT. V lost 8 bases and J lost 0, with 14 bases in between. The CDR3, as DNA: TGTGCCAGCCTACAGGGCCGAAGCTCTGGAAACACCATATATTTT. This sequence encodes CASLQGRSSGNTIYF.

The chain employs TRBV4-1 and TRBJ2-7; 13 bases map to TRBD2. The germline V gene has CDR1 MGHRA and CDR2 YSYEKL. There are 16 residues in the CDR3. The CDR3 sequence is CSNGVDGTSGNYEQYF. The CDR3, as DNA: TGCTCAAATGGTGTCGATGGGACTAGCGGGAACTACGAGCAGTACTTC.

The chain joins TRBV20-1 to TRBJ2-3; the D is unclear. V was cut by 6 bases and J by 1 base, with 14 bases left in between. There are 14 residues in the CDR3. From germline, CDR1 is DFQATT and CDR2 SNEGSKA (reference sequence). Written as DNA, the CDR3 is TGCAGTGCCCCGGATGCAAGTCGCACAGATACGCAGTATTTT. Protein: CSAPDASRTDTQYF.

This clonotype turned up a few times. The rearrangement links TRBV29-1 to TRBJ2-1, with a possible D match to TRBD2 (6 bases). The CDR3 runs to 13 residues. Looked up from germline, CDR1 is SQVTM and CDR2 is ANQGSEA. V was trimmed by 6 bases and J by 6 bases, leaving 15 bases between them. CDR3 protein: CSVEAGFGNEQFF. Here the CDR3 DNA reads TGCAGCGTGGAGGCGGGGTTCGGCAATGAGCAGTTCTTC.

The chain is built from TRBV9 and TRBJ1-1; 10 nucleotides match TRBD1. Germline V gives CDR1 SGDLS, CDR2 YYNGEE. J lost 11 bases, V lost 6 bases, and 19 bases had no gene match. The CDR3 length is 16 residues. The CDR3 coding sequence is TGTGCCAGCACCGGGGACCTGGACAGGGGGGGGGATGAGGCTTTCTTT. The encoded protein is CASTGDLDRGGDEAFF.

This chain links TRBV28 with TRBJ1-6, with TRBD1 matching over 8 bases. Germline V gene sequence: CDR1 MDHEN, CDR2 SYDVKM. This CDR3 has 16 amino acids. J lost 7 bases, V lost 2 bases, and 7 bases had no gene match. The DNA for the CDR3 is TGTGCCAGCAGTTTAAGGACAGGGTGGGGGAATTCACCCCTCCACTTT. This translates into CASSLRTGWGNSPLHF.

This clonotype showed up many times. The CDR3 coding sequence is TGTGCCAGCAGCTTCTGGGATAACTCTGGGGCCAACGTCCTGACTTTC. Translation: CASSFWDNSGANVLTF. V usage is TRBV5-6 and J usage is TRBJ2-6, with D unresolved. Between the trimmed V and J ends, which lost 2 bases and 0 bases, there was a span of 9 bases. CDR1 is SGHDT and CDR2 is YYEEEE in the germline V gene. The CDR3 consists of 16 residues.

This clonotype was picked up a small number of times. The chain recombines TRBV5-1 with TRBJ1-1, with 9 bases that match TRBD1. The CDR3 extends over 19 amino acids. V trimming: 4 bases; J trimming: 10 bases; junction bases outside the gene matches: 26. Germline values: CDR1 SGHRS, CDR2 YFSETQ. CDR3 DNA: TGCGCCAGCAGCATGGGGACAGGGCTGTTGGCGTCACGTATGAATCGAGCTTTCTTT. Translated: CASSMGTGLLASRMNRAFF. Full variable domain (remainder filled in from reference TRBV5-1 and TRBJ1-1): KAGVTQTPRYLIKTRGQQVTLSCSPISGHRSVSWYQQTPGQGLQFLFEYFSETQRNKGNFPGRFSGRQFSNSRSEMNVSTLELGDSALYLCASSMGTGLLASRMNRAFFGQGTRLTVV.

The sample holds many counts of this clonotype. The chain joins TRBV4-2 to TRBJ1-6; 7 bases map to TRBD1. With V trimmed by 2 bases and J by 7 bases, 5 bases remained unmatched. The CDR3 is 15 residues long. Germline V CDR1 and CDR2: LGHNA, YNFKEQ. CDR3 in amino acids: CASSQPGDRNSPLHF. Written as DNA, the CDR3 is TGTGCCAGCAGCCAACCCGGGGACAGAAATTCACCCCTCCACTTT.